The entry that follows covers one T cell receptor beta chain sequence. Its antigen is unidentified. Other DNA sequences in this specimen translate into the identical CDR3. Profiling relied on immunoSEQ multiplex PCR, and the TCRdb table lists in-frame clones only, not all of them. The sample carries roughly 50,000 clones, 82% recorded once. Single viable CD3+CD4+CD8-CD45RO+ cells were sorted as the memory CD4+ T cells. Total CD4+ T cells were enriched by CD4 positive selection. CDR3 length: 12 residues. The germline V gene encodes CDR1 SGHRS and CDR2 YFSETQ. V was clipped by 4 bases and J by 3 bases, with 7 bases between them. The data were obtained in a study of memory CD4+ T cells and cytomegalovirus serostatus. Study results and caveats: Suggested: most of the CMV-linked TCR signature lies in CD4+ memory cells. Median bootstrapped AUC for CMV status was approximately 0.96 originally, 0.9 to 0.93 US-trained.

The V and J genes are TRBV5-1 and TRBJ1-1; D ambiguous. This receptor was taken from an adult in good health and CMV-seronegative. Some clones in this sample may be carry-over from other donors' samples. Sequencing was carried out using memory CD4+ T cells from blood. For the CDR3, the DNA is TGCGCCAGCAGCCTCCGGGACACTGAAGCTTTCTTT. Protein product: CASSLRDTEAFF.